These 5 T cell receptor beta chains share one sample of origin, sequenced in a study of T-cell reconstitution after alpha-beta-depleted transplantation in children. It was with unique molecular identifiers that the TCRbeta library was prepared. TCRdb reanalysed the PCR reads using MiXCR and keeps one entry per CDR3 protein. The repertoire includes some 400,000 distinct CDR3 sequences, approximately 20% of them detected once, and around 4% sits in the top ten. Sample: PBMCs from the stem cell graft donor, taken from the stem cell graft. These receptors came from a human donor who donated a stem cell graft to a child with acute myeloid leukemia.

This clonotype came up a few times. The CDR3 is CATSDIWSGELFF. The CDR3, as DNA: TGTGCCACCAGTGATATCTGGTCCGGGGAGCTGTTTTTT. The chain combines TRBV24-1 with TRBJ2-2; D remains ambiguous. V was clipped by 3 bases and J by 6 bases, with 7 bases between them. The CDR3 spans 13 residues. Germline loops: CDR1 KGHDR, CDR2 SFDVKD.

This clonotype was detected many times. This chain links TRBV20-1 with TRBJ1-1; D unresolved. CDR1 is DFQATT and CDR2 is SNEGSKA in the germline V gene (reference sequence). The CDR3 sequence is 13 residues long. V was cut by 4 bases and J by 7 bases, with 16 bases left in between. For the CDR3, the DNA is TGCAGTGCTAACACCCCTGGTGGACTTGAAGCTTTCTTT. This gives the protein CSANTPGGLEAFF.

The table lists this clonotype with many counts. V and J are TRBV7-3 and TRBJ2-2; no reliable D call. Germline assignment: CDR1 SGHTA and CDR2 FQGTGA. The CDR3 loop spans 14 amino acids. Trimming removed 0 bases from V and 1 base from J, with 3 bases in between. This CDR3 reads CASSLTLNTGELFF. The DNA of the CDR3 is TGTGCCAGCAGCTTAACACTGAACACCGGGGAGCTGTTTTTT.

The V and J genes are TRBV2 and TRBJ2-5; 8 nucleotides align to TRBD1. The CDR3 length is 14 residues. The germline gives CDR1 SNHLY, CDR2 FYNNEI. J lost 1 base, V lost 6 bases, and 4 bases had no gene match. The CDR3 DNA follows: TGTGCCAGCAGGGACGACAGGGGCCAAGAGACCCAGTACTTC. It codes for CASRDDRGQETQYF.

This clonotype was detected a few times. The rearrangement joins TRBV20-1 to TRBJ1-4; D is ambiguous. This CDR3 comprises 13 residues. Germline V gives CDR1 DFQATT, CDR2 SNEGSKA (reference sequence). V was trimmed by 3 bases and J by 0 bases, leaving 5 bases between them. Written as DNA, the CDR3 is TGCAGTGCTAGGTACCCAACTAATGAAAAACTGTTTTTT. It codes for CSARYPTNEKLFF.